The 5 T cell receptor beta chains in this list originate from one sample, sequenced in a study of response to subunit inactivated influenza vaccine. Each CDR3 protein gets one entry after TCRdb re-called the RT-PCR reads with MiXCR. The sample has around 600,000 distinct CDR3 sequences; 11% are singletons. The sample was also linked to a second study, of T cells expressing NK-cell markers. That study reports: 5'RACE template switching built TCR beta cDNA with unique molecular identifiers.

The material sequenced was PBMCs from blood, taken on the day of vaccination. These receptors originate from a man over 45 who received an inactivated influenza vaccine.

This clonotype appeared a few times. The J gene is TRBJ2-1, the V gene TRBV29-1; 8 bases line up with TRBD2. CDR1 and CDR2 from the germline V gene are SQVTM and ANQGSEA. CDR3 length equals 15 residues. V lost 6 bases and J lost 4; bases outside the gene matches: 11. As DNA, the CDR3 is TGCAGCGTGGGCGGGGGGCCAAGGTCGTACAATGAGCAGTTCTTC. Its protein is CSVGGGPRSYNEQFF.

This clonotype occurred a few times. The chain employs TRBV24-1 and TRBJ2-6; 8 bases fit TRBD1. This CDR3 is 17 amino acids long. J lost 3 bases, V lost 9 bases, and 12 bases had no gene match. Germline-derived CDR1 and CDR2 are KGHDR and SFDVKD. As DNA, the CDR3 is TGTGCCACCGGGGAAGACAGGGGTAGAGATGGGGCCAACGTCCTGACTTTC. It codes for CATGEDRGRDGANVLTF.

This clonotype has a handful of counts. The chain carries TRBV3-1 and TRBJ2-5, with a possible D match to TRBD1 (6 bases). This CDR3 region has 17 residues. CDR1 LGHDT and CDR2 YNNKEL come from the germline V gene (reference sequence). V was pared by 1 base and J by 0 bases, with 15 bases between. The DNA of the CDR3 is TGTGCCAGCAGCCAAGGTAGGGGGAGCGAGTACCAAGAGACCCAGTACTTC. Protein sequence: CASSQGRGSEYQETQYF.

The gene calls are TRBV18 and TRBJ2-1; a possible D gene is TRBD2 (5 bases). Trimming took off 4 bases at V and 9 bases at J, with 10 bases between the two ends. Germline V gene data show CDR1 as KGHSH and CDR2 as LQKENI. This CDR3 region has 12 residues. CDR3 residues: CASSLVGSEQFF. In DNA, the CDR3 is TGTGCCAGCTCACTCGTGGGGAGTGAGCAGTTCTTC.

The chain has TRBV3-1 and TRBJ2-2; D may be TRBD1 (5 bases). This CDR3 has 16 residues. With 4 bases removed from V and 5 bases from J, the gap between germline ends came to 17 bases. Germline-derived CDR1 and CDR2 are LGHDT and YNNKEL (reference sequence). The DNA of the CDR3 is TGTGCCAGCAGCCTGCCGTGGCCAGGGAAAACCGGGGAGCTGTTTTTT. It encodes CASSLPWPGKTGELFF.